What follows is one TCR beta chain and its context. What it recognizes is unknown. V shed 2 bases and J 6 bases; nucleotides not matched to a gene: 13. Germline lookup yields CDR1 LNHDA and CDR2 SQIVND (reference sequence). The CDR3 is made up of 17 amino acids. The sample comes from a study of T cell responses to AZD1222 COVID-19 vaccine. Profiling relied on immunoSEQ multiplex PCR, and the TCRdb table lists in-frame clones only, not all of them. This table has more than 110,000 clones, roughly 90% appearing once. Study-level results: Donor demographics were predominantly white British with a female majority; clonal diversity may be underestimated.

The sample was peripheral blood, taken on day 0 of AZD1222 vaccination. The chain is built from TRBV19 and TRBJ1-5; TRBD1 matches 7 bases. This sequence originates from an adult in good health. CDR3 residues: CASSIIFVKGAVQPQHF. The CDR3 coding sequence is TGTGCCAGTAGTATAATATTTGTTAAGGGGGCGGTTCAGCCCCAGCATTTT.